The present entry profiles one T cell receptor beta chain with its context. These data belong to a study of blood T cell repertoires in COVID-19. The CDR3 has 14 residues. V lost 0 bases and J lost 5, with 8 bases in between. The germline CDR1 and CDR2 sequences are MNHEY and SMNVEV (reference sequence). Produced via immunoSEQ multiplex PCR; TCRdb's table is partial and in-frame only. The sample lists around 340,000 clones; 70% to 90% were seen once. Participant-given clinical history determined each cohort assignment. The chain combines TRBV27 with TRBJ1-5; a possible D gene is TRBD1 (5 bases). Material for sequencing was PBMCs or T cells enriched from blood (not recorded which). The sequence was collected from a woman aged 40-49 years with acute COVID-19. CDR3 nucleotides: TGTGCCAGCAGTTTATCCAGGGTCGATCAGCCCCAGCATTTT. Translation gives CASSLSRVDQPQHF.